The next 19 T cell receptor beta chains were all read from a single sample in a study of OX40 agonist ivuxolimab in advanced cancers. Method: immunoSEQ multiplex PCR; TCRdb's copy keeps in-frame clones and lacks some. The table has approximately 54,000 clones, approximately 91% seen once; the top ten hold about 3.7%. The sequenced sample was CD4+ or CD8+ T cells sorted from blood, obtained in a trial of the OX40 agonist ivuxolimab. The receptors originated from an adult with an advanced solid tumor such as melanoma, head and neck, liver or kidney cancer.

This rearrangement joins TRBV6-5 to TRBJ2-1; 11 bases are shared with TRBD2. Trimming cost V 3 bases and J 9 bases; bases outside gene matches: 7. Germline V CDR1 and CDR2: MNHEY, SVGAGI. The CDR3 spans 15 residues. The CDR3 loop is CASSYAASGRSEQFF. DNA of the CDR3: TGTGCCAGCAGTTATGCGGCTAGCGGGAGGAGTGAGCAGTTCTTC.

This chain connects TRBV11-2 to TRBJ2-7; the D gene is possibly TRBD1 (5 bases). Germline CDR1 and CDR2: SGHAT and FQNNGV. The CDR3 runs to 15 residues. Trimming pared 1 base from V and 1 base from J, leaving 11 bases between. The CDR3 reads CASSLVVGLSYEQYF. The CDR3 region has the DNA TGTGCCAGCAGCTTAGTAGTGGGGCTTTCCTACGAGCAGTACTTC.

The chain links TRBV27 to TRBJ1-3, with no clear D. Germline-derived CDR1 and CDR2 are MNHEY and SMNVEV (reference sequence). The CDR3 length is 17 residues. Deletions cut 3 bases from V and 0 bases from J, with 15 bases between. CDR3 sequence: CASSFSGHRSSGNTIYF. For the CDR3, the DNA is TGTGCCAGCAGTTTTTCGGGCCACCGAAGCTCTGGAAACACCATATATTTT.

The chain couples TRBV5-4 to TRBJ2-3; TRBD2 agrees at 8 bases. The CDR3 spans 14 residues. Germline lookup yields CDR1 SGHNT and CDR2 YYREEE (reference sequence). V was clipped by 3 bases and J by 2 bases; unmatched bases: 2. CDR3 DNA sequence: TGTGCCAGCAGCTCGGGAGGGTTCACAGATACGCAGTATTTT. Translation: CASSSGGFTDTQYF.

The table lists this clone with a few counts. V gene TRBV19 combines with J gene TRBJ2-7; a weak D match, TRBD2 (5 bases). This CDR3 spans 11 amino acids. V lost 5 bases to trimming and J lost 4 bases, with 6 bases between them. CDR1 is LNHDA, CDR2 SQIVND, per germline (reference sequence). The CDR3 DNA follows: TGTGCCAGTAGTTCGGGATACGAGCAGTACTTC. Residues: CASSSGYEQYF.

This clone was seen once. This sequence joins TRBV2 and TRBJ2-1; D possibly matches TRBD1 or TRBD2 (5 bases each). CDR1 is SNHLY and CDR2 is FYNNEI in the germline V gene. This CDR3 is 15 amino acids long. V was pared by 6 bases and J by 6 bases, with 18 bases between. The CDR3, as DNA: TGTGCCAGCAGGCCCGGGACCCAACCTGGCAATGAGCAGTTCTTC. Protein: CASRPGTQPGNEQFF.

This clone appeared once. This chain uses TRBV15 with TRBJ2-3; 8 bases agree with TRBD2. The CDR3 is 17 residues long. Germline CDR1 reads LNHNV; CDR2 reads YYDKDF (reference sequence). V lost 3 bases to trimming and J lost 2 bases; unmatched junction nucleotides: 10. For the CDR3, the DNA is TGTGCCACCAGCAGGGGCCGTGGGACTAGTCTCACAGATACGCAGTATTTT. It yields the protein CATSRGRGTSLTDTQYF.

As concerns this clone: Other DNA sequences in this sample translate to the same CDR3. CDR3 residues: CASSPGASSYEQYF. CDR3 DNA sequence: TGTGCCAGCTCTCCCGGGGCGAGCTCCTACGAGCAGTACTTC. The chain employs TRBV18 and TRBJ2-7; tentatively, D is TRBD1 or TRBD2 (5 bases each). CDR3 length equals 14 residues. The V end was cut by 6 bases, the J end by 0 bases, with 12 bases between. The germline CDR1 and CDR2 sequences are KGHSH and LQKENI.

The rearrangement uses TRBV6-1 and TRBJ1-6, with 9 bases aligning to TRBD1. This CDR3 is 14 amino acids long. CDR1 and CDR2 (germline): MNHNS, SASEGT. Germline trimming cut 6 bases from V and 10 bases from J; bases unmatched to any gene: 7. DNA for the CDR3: TGTGCCAGCAGCGGGGACAGGGTACAGTCACCCCTCCACTTT. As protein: CASSGDRVQSPLHF.

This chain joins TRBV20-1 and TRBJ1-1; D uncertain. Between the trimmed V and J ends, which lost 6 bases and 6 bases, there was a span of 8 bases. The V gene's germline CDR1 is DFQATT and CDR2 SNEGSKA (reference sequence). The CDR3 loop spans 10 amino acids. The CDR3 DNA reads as TGCAGTGCAGCAGCGGCTGAAGCTTTCTTT. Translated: CSAAAAEAFF.

The CDR3 sequence is CASSQEGTGRNTEAFF. The CDR3 coding sequence is TGTGCCAGCAGCCAAGAAGGGACAGGAAGGAATACTGAAGCTTTCTTT. The chain carries TRBV4-2 and TRBJ1-1; 8 bases line up with TRBD1. CDR3 length: 16 amino acids. Germline trimming cut 0 bases from V and 5 bases from J; bases unmatched to any gene: 8. The V gene's germline CDR1 is LGHNA and CDR2 YNFKEQ.

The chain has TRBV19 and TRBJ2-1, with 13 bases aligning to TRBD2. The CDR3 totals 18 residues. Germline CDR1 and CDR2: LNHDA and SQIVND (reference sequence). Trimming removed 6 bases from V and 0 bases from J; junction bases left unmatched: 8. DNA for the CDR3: TGTGCCAGTAGCCTACTAGCGGGAGGGCCTAGCTCCTACAATGAGCAGTTCTTC. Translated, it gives CASSLLAGGPSSYNEQFF. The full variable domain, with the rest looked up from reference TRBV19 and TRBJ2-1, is DGGITQSPKYLFRKEGQNVTLSCEQNLNHDAMYWYRQDPGQGLRLIYYSQIVNDFQKGDIAEGYSVSREKKESFPLTVTSAQKNPTAFYLCASSLLAGGPSSYNEQFFGPGTRLTVL.

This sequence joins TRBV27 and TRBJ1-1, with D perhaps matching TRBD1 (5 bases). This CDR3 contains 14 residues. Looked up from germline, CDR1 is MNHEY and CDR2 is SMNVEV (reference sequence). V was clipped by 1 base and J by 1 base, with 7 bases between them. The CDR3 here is CASSLLRGNTEAFF. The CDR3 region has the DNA TGTGCCAGCAGTTTATTGAGGGGGAACACTGAAGCTTTCTTT.

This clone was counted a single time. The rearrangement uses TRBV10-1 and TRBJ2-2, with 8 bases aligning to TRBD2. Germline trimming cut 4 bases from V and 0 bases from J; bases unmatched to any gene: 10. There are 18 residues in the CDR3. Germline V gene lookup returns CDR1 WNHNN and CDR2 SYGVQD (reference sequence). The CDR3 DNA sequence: TGCGCCAGCAGTGGGCCTCTACGGGGGGGATCGAACACCGGGGAGCTGTTTTTT. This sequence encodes CASSGPLRGGSNTGELFF.

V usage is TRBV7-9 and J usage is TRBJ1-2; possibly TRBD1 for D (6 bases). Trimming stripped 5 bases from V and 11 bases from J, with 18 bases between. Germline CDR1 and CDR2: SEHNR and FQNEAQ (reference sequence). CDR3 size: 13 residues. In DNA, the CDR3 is TGTGCCAGCAGCGATACAGGGACCCACGGGTACACCTTC. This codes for CASSDTGTHGYTF.

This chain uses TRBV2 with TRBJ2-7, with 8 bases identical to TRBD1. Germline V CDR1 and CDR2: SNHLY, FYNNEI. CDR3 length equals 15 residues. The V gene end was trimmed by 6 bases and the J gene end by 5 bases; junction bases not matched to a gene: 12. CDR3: CASRPGGAELHEQYF. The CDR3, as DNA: TGTGCCAGCAGGCCAGGGGGCGCAGAATTGCACGAGCAGTACTTC.

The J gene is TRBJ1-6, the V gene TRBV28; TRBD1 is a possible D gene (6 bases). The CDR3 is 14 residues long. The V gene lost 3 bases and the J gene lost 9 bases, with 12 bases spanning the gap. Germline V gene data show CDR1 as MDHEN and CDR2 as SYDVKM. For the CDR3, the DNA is TGTGCCAGCAGTTTCCAACAGGGTAGTTCACCCCTCCACTTT. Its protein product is CASSFQQGSSPLHF.

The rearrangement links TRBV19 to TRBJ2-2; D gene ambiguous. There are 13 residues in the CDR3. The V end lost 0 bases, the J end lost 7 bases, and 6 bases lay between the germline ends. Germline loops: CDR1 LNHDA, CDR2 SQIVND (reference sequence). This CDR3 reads CASSIEPSGELFF. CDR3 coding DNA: TGTGCCAGTAGTATAGAGCCTAGCGGGGAGCTGTTTTTT. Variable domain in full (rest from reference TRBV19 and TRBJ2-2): DGGITQSPKYLFRKEGQNVTLSCEQNLNHDAMYWYRQDPGQGLRLIYYSQIVNDFQKGDIAEGYSVSREKKESFPLTVTSAQKNPTAFYLCASSIEPSGELFFGEGSRLTVL.

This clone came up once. In DNA form, the CDR3 reads TGTGCCTGGAGTGTTAACAATGAGCAGTTCTTC. It translates to CAWSVNNEQFF. The chain is built from TRBV30 and TRBJ2-1; D remains ambiguous. Germline CDR1 is GTSNPN and CDR2 is SVGIG (reference sequence). CDR3 length: 11 amino acids. Trimming stripped 0 bases from V and 5 bases from J, with 2 bases between.